This T cell receptor beta chain was sequenced for a study of T cell responses to AZD1222 COVID-19 vaccine. General observations from the study: Only 5 or 6 individuals given AZD1222 were seropositive at baseline. Spike as a whole was targeted by vaccine-associated CD4 TCRs, dominant at 160-218 and 743-854. Repertoire sampling happened only post peak T cell response. Nearly half of spike-specific TCRs reportedly target unmutated variant regions.

Some clones are missing from TCRdb's copy, which holds only in-frame ones; the method was immunoSEQ multiplex PCR. The sample carries 130,000 or so clones, approximately 93% recorded once. The V and J ends lost 1 base and 7 bases, in that order; junction bases with no gene match: 15. The CDR3 spans 18 residues. Germline V lookup: CDR1 LGHDT, CDR2 YNNKEL (reference sequence). Points on this clone: What it binds is unknown.

This chain connects TRBV3-1 (or the pseudogene TRBV3-2) to TRBJ2-5; 10 bases line up with TRBD2. Sequenced here: peripheral blood, sampled on day 0 of MenACWY control vaccination. This TCR was sampled from an adult in good health. CDR3 sequence: CASSQGPGLADRVGTQYF. CDR3 DNA: TGTGCCAGCAGCCAAGGCCCTGGACTAGCGGACAGAGTCGGGACCCAGTACTTC.